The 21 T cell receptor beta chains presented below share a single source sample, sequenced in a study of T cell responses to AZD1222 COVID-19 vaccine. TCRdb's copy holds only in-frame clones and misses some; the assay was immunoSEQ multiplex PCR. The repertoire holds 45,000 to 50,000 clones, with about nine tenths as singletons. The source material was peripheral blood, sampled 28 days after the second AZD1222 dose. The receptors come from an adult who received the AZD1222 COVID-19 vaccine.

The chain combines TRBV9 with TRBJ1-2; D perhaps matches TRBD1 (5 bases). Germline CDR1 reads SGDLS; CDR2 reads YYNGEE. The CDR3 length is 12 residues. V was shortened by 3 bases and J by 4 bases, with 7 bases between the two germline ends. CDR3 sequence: CASSAGLYGYTF. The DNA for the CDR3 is TGTGCCAGCAGCGCGGGACTCTATGGCTACACCTTC.

As DNA, the CDR3 is TGTGCCAGCAGTTACTCGTCAGATACGCAGTATTTT. Residues: CASSYSSDTQYF. The chain combines TRBV6-2 or TRBV6-3 with TRBJ2-3; D gene uncertain. The CDR3 is made up of 12 amino acids. Trimming stripped 0 bases from V and 4 bases from J, with 2 bases between. Germline lookup yields CDR1 MNHEY and CDR2 SVGEGT.

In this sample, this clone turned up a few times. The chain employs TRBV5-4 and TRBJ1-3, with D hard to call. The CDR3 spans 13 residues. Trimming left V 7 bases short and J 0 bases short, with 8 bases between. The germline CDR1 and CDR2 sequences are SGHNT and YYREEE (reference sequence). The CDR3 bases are TGTGCCAGCGGGAGGGACTCTGGAAACACCATATATTTT. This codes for CASGRDSGNTIYF. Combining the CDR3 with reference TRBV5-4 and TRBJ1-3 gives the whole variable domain ETGVTQSPTHLIKTRGQQVTLRCSSQSGHNTVSWYQQALGQGPQFIFQYYREEENGRGNFPPRFSGLQFPNYSSELNVNALELDDSALYLCASGRDSGNTIYFGEGSWLTVV.

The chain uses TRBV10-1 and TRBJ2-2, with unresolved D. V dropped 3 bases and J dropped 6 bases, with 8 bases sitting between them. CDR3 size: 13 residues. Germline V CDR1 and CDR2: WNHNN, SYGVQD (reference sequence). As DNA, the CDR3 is TGCGCCAGCAGTGAATCCTGGGCCGGGGAGCTGTTTTTT. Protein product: CASSESWAGELFF.

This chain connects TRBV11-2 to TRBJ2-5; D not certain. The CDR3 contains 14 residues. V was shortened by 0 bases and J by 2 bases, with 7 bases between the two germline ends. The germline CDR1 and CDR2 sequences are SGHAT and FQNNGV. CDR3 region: CASSLEALQETQYF. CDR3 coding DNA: TGTGCCAGCAGCTTAGAAGCGCTTCAAGAGACCCAGTACTTC.

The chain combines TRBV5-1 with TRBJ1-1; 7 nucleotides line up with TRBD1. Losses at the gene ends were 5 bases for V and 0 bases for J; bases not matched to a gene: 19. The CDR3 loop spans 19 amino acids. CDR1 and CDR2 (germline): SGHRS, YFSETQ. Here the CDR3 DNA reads TGCGCCAGCAGAGGGAGTGCGGTCAGGGGGAGATCAATGAACACTGAAGCTTTCTTT. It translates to CASRGSAVRGRSMNTEAFF. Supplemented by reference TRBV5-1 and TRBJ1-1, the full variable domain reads KAGVTQTPRYLIKTRGQQVTLSCSPISGHRSVSWYQQTPGQGLQFLFEYFSETQRNKGNFPGRFSGRQFSNSRSEMNVSTLELGDSALYLCASRGSAVRGRSMNTEAFFGQGTRLTVV.

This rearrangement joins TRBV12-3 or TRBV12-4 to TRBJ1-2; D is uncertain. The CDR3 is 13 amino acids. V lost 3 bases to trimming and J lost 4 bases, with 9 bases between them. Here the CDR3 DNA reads TGTGCCAGCAGTTTGATCGGCTTCTATGGCTACACCTTC. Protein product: CASSLIGFYGYTF.

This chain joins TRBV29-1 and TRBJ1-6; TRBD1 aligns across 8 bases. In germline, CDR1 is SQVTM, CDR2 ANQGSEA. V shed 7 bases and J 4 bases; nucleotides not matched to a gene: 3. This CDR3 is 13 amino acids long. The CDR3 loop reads CSGRQGYNSPLHF. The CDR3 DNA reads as TGCAGCGGGCGACAGGGGTATAATTCACCCCTCCACTTT.

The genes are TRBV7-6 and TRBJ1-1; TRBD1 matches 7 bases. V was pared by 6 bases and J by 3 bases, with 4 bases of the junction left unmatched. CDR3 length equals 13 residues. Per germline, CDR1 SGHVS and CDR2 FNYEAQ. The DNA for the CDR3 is TGTGCCAGCAGTCGTACAGGGGACACTGAAGCTTTCTTT. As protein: CASSRTGDTEAFF.

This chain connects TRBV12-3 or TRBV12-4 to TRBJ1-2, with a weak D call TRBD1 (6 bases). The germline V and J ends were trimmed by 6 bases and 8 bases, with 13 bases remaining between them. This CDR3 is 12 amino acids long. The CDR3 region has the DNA TGTGCCAGCAGCCAGGCAGGGGAAGGCTACACCTTC. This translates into CASSQAGEGYTF.

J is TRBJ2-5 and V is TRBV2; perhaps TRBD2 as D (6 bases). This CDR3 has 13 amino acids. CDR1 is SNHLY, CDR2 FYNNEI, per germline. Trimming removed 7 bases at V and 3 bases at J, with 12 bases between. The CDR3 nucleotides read TGTGCCAGCATGAGGTGGAGGGAAGAGACCCAGTACTTC. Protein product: CASMRWREETQYF.

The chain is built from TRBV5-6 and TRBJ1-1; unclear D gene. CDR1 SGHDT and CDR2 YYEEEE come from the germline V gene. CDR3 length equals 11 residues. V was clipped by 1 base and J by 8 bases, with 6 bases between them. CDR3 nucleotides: TGTGCCAGCAGCTTGCGCGAGGAAGCTTTCTTT. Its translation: CASSLREEAFF.

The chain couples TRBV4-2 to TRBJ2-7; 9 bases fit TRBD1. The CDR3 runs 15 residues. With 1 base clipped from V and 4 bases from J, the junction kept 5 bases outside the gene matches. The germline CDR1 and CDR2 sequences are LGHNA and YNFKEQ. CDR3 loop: CASSQVGTGTYEQYF. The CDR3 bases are TGTGCCAGCAGCCAAGTCGGGACAGGGACTTACGAGCAGTACTTC.

The CDR3 nucleotides are TGCGCCAGCAGTGAGTCGCGGGGGGGCCTAATTGGTTACAATGAGCAGTTCTTC. Encoded protein: CASSESRGGLIGYNEQFF. The chain carries TRBV10-1 and TRBJ2-1; 9 bases match TRBD2. CDR1 is WNHNN and CDR2 is SYGVQD in the germline V gene (reference sequence). V shed 0 bases, J shed 4 bases, and the junction held 10 bases outside the gene matches. The CDR3 has 18 amino acids.

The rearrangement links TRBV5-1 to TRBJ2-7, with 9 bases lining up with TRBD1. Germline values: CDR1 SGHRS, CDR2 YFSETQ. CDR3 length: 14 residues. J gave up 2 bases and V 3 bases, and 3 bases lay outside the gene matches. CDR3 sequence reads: CASSYDRGAYEQYF. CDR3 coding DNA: TGCGCCAGCAGCTATGACAGGGGGGCCTACGAGCAGTACTTC.

The CDR3: CASSSRQVEQYF. The CDR3 DNA reads as TGTGCCAGCAGTAGCCGACAAGTGGAGCAGTACTTC. V and J are TRBV6-5 and TRBJ2-7; the D is unclear. The V and J ends lost 5 bases and 7 bases respectively, with 12 bases between them. The length of the CDR3 is 12 residues. Germline V lookup: CDR1 MNHEY, CDR2 SVGAGI.

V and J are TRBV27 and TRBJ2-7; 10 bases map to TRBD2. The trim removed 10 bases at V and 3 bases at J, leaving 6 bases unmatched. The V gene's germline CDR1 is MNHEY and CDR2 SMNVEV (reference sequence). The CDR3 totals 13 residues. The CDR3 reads CAISPSGSYEQYF. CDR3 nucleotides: TGTGCCATCTCGCCTAGCGGGAGCTACGAGCAGTACTTC.

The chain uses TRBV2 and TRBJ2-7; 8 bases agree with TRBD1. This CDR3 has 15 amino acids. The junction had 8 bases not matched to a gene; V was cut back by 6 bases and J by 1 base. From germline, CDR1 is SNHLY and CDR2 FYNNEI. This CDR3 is CASREDRDPSYEQYF. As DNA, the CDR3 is TGTGCCAGCAGGGAGGACAGGGACCCTTCCTACGAGCAGTACTTC.

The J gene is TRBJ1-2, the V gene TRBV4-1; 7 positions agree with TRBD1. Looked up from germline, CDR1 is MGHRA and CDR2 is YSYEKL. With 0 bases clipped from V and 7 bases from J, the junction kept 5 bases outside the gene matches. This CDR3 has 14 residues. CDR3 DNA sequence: TGCGCCAGCAGCCAAGATGAACAGGGGCTTGGCTACACCTTC. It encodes CASSQDEQGLGYTF.

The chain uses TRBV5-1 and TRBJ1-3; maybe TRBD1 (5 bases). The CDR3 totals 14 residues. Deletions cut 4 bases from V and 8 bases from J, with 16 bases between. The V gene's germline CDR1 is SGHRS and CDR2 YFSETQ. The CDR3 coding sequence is TGCGCCAGCAGCCGCGCAGGGAATGAAGACACCATATATTTT. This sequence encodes CASSRAGNEDTIYF. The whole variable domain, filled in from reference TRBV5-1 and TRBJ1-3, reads KAGVTQTPRYLIKTRGQQVTLSCSPISGHRSVSWYQQTPGQGLQFLFEYFSETQRNKGNFPGRFSGRQFSNSRSEMNVSTLELGDSALYLCASSRAGNEDTIYFGEGSWLTVV.

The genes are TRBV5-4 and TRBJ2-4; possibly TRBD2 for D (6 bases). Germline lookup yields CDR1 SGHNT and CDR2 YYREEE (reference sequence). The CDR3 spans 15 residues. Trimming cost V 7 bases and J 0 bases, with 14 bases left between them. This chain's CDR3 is CASSGGALAKNIQYF. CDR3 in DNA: TGTGCCAGCTCCGGAGGGGCGTTAGCCAAAAACATTCAGTACTTC.